This T cell receptor beta chain was found in a study of cytomegalovirus exposure and HLA in healthy donors. Study-level background: Early on, a data release was issued that held 80 million to 90 million unique TCRs from HLA-typed donors. Findings and limits, study-wide: In a later analysis, common viral pathogens appeared linked to several of the most significant clusters.

Primers: 60 Vbeta forward and 13 Jbeta reverse. Per the original data handling: In a later analysis, around 10 million of 75 million to 85 million unique beta chains occurred in at least two donors. Clones were read by immunoSEQ multiplex PCR, and TCRdb kept only the in-frame ones, dropping some. The V and J calls and clone size were taken over from that table, and D and trimming were inferred from the DNA. The table lists 100,000 to 150,000 clones, about 81% of them singletons. V lost 5 bases to trimming and J lost 6 bases; unmatched junction nucleotides: 11. Germline V gene sequence: CDR1 SGHRS, CDR2 YFSETQ. The CDR3 runs to 14 residues. Turning to this clone: Its cognate antigen is unknown.

The clonotype comes from a woman aged 25 to 39 in good health and CMV-seronegative. Sequenced sample: PBMCs. The V and J genes are TRBV5-1 and TRBJ2-7, with TRBD2 matching 7 bases. This CDR3 is CASRPGPGGIEQYF. CDR3 sequence (DNA): TGCGCCAGCAGGCCGGGGCCGGGGGGAATCGAGCAGTACTTC.